Sequencing of this TCR beta chain was carried out in a study of cytomegalovirus exposure and HLA in healthy donors. Whole-study results and caveats: The sole available immune exposure information was CMV serostatus. From TCR beta sequences, most subjects' HLA-A and HLA-B alleles were reportedly predicted accurately.

A word on this clone: Its antigen is unidentified.

PCR was performed using 60 Vbeta and 13 Jbeta primers. Sequenced by immunoSEQ multiplex PCR; TCRdb stores in-frame clones only, minus some. The sample consists of roughly 190,000 clones, 70% to 80% of them appearing once. The CDR3 extends over 15 amino acids. CDR1 and CDR2 from the germline V gene are SGHDN and FVKESK. The V end lost 3 bases, the J end lost 1 base, and 13 bases lay between the germline ends. The chain recombines TRBV14 with TRBJ2-7, with TRBD1 as a possible D gene (6 bases). The sample was PBMCs. The sequence came from a woman between 25 and 40 years old in good health and CMV-seropositive. The CDR3 sequence is CASSHFRTDSYEQYF. CDR3 DNA sequence: TGTGCCAGCAGCCATTTTCGGACAGATTCCTACGAGCAGTACTTC.